Listed below are T cell receptor beta chains from one sample, sequenced in a study of cytomegalovirus exposure and HLA in healthy donors. The repertoire was sequenced with immunoSEQ multiplex PCR; TCRdb's copy has only in-frame clones and lacks some. There are roughly 200,000 clones in the sample; roughly nine tenths occur only once, and around 7.2% lies in the top ten. The sample comprised PBMCs. All receptors come from a man in his thirties or forties in good health and CMV-seropositive. The CDR3 runs from the conserved cysteine through the conserved F or W. A D gene is named only where the DNA matches it firmly. Size is stated for part of the rows, as once, few or many counts, or as a class when the clone is expanded.

TRBJ1-4 | . | TRBV2 | once | CASRTRDLEKLFF | TGTGCCAGCAGAACCCGGGACCTTGAAAAACTGTTTTTT
TRBJ1-1 | TRBD1 | TRBV9 | . | CASSVEDRVSNTEAFF | TGTGCCAGCAGCGTAGAGGACAGGGTATCGAACACTGAAGCTTTCTTT
TRBJ2-2 | . | TRBV19 | . | CASSLGAETGELFF | TGTGCCAGCTCGCTTGGGGCGGAGACCGGGGAGCTGTTTTTT
TRBJ1-2 | . | TRBV15 | once | CATSRDLAQGYTF | TGTGCCACCAGCAGAGATCTTGCCCAGGGCTACACCTTC
TRBJ2-1 | TRBD2 | TRBV28 | . | CASSFYGRGSYNEQFF | TGTGCCAGCAGTTTTTACGGGAGGGGATCCTACAATGAGCAGTTCTTC
TRBJ1-4 | TRBD1 | TRBV6-5 | few | CASSSTSGEGAEKLFF | TGTGCCAGCAGTTCCACGAGTGGGGAGGGGGCGGAAAAACTGTTTTTT
TRBJ2-7 | TRBD2 | TRBV13 | . | CASSISGRASYEQYF | TGTGCCAGCAGCATTAGCGGGAGGGCCTCCTACGAGCAGTACTTC
TRBJ1-1 | . | TRBV19 | once | CASSRMDGEAFF | TGTGCCAGTAGTCGGATGGACGGGGAAGCTTTCTTT
TRBJ2-5 | . | TRBV27 | few | CASSRRVREETQYF | TGTGCCAGCAGCCGGAGGGTCAGGGAAGAGACCCAGTACTTC
TRBJ2-7 | TRBD1 | TRBV28 | . | CASSPRTGYSYEQYF | TGTGCCAGCAGTCCCCGGACAGGCTACTCCTACGAGCAGTACTTC
TRBJ1-4 | TRBD1 | TRBV29-1 | . | CSVHGQGEKLFF | TGCAGCGTCCACGGACAGGGAGAAAAACTGTTTTTT
TRBJ1-5 | TRBD1 | TRBV6-6 | . | CAMDREDQPQHF | TGTGCCATGGACAGGGAAGATCAGCCCCAGCATTTT
TRBJ2-3 | TRBD2 | TRBV29-1 | . | CSVEAKGLGTDTQYF | TGCAGCGTTGAAGCAAAGGGACTAGGGACAGATACGCAGTATTTT
TRBJ1-6 | . | TRBV2 | few | CASSEFPQARNSPLHF | TGTGCCAGCAGTGAATTCCCACAGGCTCGTAATTCACCCCTCCACTTT
TRBJ1-6 | TRBD1 | TRBV15 | . | CATSRDLDRDNSPLHF | TGTGCCACCAGCAGAGATCTGGACAGGGATAATTCACCCCTCCACTTT
TRBJ1-1 | TRBD1 | TRBV27 | . | CASTRQGRKSEAFF | TGTGCCAGCACCAGACAGGGGAGGAAGTCTGAAGCTTTCTTT
TRBJ2-7 | . | TRBV28 | . | CASIGGRQQNSYEQYF | TGTGCCAGCATTGGTGGGAGACAGCAAAATTCCTACGAGCAGTACTTC
TRBJ2-1 | . | TRBV11-2 | once | CASSSLLRGGGSYNEQFF | TGTGCCAGCAGCTCGCTCCTCAGGGGTGGGGGCTCCTACAATGAGCAGTTCTTC
TRBJ2-5 | TRBD1 | TRBV2 | . | CASSPRTGQETQYF | TGTGCCAGCAGCCCCAGGACAGGCCAAGAGACCCAGTACTTC
TRBJ1-2 | . | TRBV7-8 | . | CASSSTGQAGYTF | TGTGCCAGCAGCTCCACAGGGCAGGCGGGCTACACCTTC
TRBJ2-1 | TRBD1 | TRBV27 | . | CASSRPGTGEFF | TGTGCCAGCAGTAGACCCGGGACAGGGGAGTTCTTC
TRBJ1-2 | . | TRBV30 | few | CAWSAGRGGYTF | TGTGCCTGGAGTGCAGGGCGGGGAGGCTACACCTTC
TRBJ2-7 | . | TRBV5-1 | . | CASSLSSSYEQYF | TGCGCCAGCAGCTTGAGCTCCTCCTACGAGCAGTACTTC
TRBJ2-7 | TRBD1 | TRBV4-1 | once | CASSITGQSSYEQYF | TGCGCCAGCAGCATCACGGGACAGAGCTCCTACGAGCAGTACTTC
TRBJ1-1 | . | TRBV5-6 | once | CASSLGANTEAFF | TGTGCCAGCAGCTTAGGGGCGAACACTGAAGCTTTCTTT
TRBJ2-3 | . | TRBV18 | . | CASSPGRDLTTDTQYF | TGTGCCAGCTCACCAGGGCGGGACCTAACCACAGATACGCAGTATTTT
TRBJ2-5 | . | TRBV11-3 | . | CASSLDLHQETQYF | TGTGCCAGCAGCTTAGACCTGCATCAAGAGACCCAGTACTTC
TRBJ2-5 | . | TRBV20-1 | . | CSATIEETQYF | TGCAGTGCAACGATTGAAGAGACCCAGTACTTC
TRBJ2-7 | . | TRBV20-1 | . | CSAGRGDEQYF | TGCAGTGCAGGCAGGGGCGACGAGCAGTACTTC
TRBJ2-6 | TRBD1 | TRBV4-3 | . | CASSLTTGGISGANVLTF | TGCGCCAGCAGCCTCACGACAGGGGGAATCTCTGGGGCCAACGTCCTGACTTTC
TRBJ1-4 | . | TRBV6-5 | . | CASSYGATNEKLFF | TGTGCCAGCAGTTATGGAGCAACTAATGAAAAACTGTTTTTT
TRBJ1-3 | . | TRBV11-2 | . | CASSFIGGLSGNTIYF | TGTGCCAGCAGCTTCATTGGGGGCCTCTCTGGAAACACCATATATTTT
TRBJ1-2 | . | TRBV7-3 | . | CASSGEMVSYGYTF | TGTGCCAGCAGCGGTGAGATGGTTAGCTATGGCTACACCTTC
TRBJ2-3 | TRBD2 | TRBV9 | . | CASSVTSGGAGDTQYF | TGTGCCAGCAGCGTGACTAGCGGGGGGGCCGGCGATACGCAGTATTTT
TRBJ2-7 | . | TRBV28 | . | CASSGVPGLYEQYF | TGTGCCAGCAGTGGCGTCCCGGGGCTCTACGAGCAGTACTTC
TRBJ2-1 | . | TRBV7-3 | . | CASSSPPAANEQFF | TGTGCCAGCAGCTCCCCGCCAGCGGCCAATGAGCAGTTCTTC
TRBJ2-2 | . | TRBV5-1 | once | CASSLTGKNTGELFF | TGCGCCAGCAGCTTGACAGGAAAAAACACCGGGGAGCTGTTTTTT
TRBJ2-7 | . | TRBV4-1 | . | CASSQSDGSYEQYF | TGCGCCAGCAGCCAATCCGACGGGTCCTACGAGCAGTACTTC
TRBJ2-7 | . | TRBV5-6 | . | CASNAGTYEQYF | TGTGCCAGCAACGCAGGGACCTACGAGCAGTACTTC
TRBJ1-1 | . | TRBV7-9 | . | CASSPRQVPLSNTEAFF | TGTGCCAGCAGCCCCCGACAGGTCCCTCTATCGAACACTGAAGCTTTCTTT